The TCR beta chain described here comes from a study of blood T cells in healthy people across ages. V was shortened by 3 bases and J by 1 base, with 20 bases between the two germline ends. The germline gives CDR1 LGHDT, CDR2 YNNKEL (reference sequence). The CDR3 extends over 18 amino acids. Findings and limits, study-wide: PBMCs left unsorted prevented a conclusive naive versus antigen-experienced comparison. Per-million-T-cell TCR beta diversity fell roughly linearly with age.

Primers used in a second PCR of roughly 7 to 12 cycles were a sample-barcoded 5' primer and a J-beta primer mix. TCRdb itself ran the 5' RACE reads through MiXCR, one entry per CDR3 protein. The sample consists of some 800,000 distinct CDR3 sequences, approximately 25% of them appearing once. In the case of this clonotype: No antigen is known for it.

These data also formed part of another study, on T cells of mothers and their children.

Sequences were obtained from blood. The gene calls are TRBV3-1 and TRBJ2-3; D perhaps matches TRBD1 (5 bases). The TCR was taken from a boy younger than 18 in good health. As DNA, the CDR3 is TGTGCCAGCAGCCAGACCGAATTAGGGGTTGGGGGCACAGATACGCAGTATTTT. Translation gives CASSQTELGVGGTDTQYF.